These 15 T cell receptor beta chains originate from one sample sequenced in a study of spatial heterogeneity in lung cancer. Time point specified: sample taken at primary tumor resection. TCRs were sequenced from unsorted whole RNA of tumor, nontumor lung or PBMC. TCRdb redid the calling of the 5' RACE reads with MiXCR, one entry per CDR3 protein. The sample holds 90,000 to 95,000 distinct CDR3 sequences; about an eighth are singletons and the top ten take 35% to 50%. The sample was PBMCs, taken at surgery. Receptor source: a male donor with early-stage non-small cell lung cancer.

In this sample, this clonotype turned up many times. This rearrangement joins TRBV4-2 to TRBJ2-5, with D uncertain. Per germline, CDR1 LGHNA and CDR2 YNFKEQ. The length of the CDR3 is 12 residues. Trimming cost V 0 bases and J 4 bases, with 3 bases left between them. CDR3 DNA: TGTGCCAGCAGCCAAGATAGAGAGACCCAGTACTTC. This codes for CASSQDRETQYF.

This clonotype was observed many times. CDR3 protein: CASSPDGTRGQPQHF. The CDR3 DNA follows: TGTGCCAGCAGCCCCGACGGAACTAGAGGGCAGCCCCAGCATTTT. The gene calls are TRBV9 and TRBJ1-5; no definite D call. Germline V gene sequence: CDR1 SGDLS, CDR2 YYNGEE. Trimming removed 4 bases from V and 7 bases from J, with 18 bases in between. The CDR3 extends over 15 amino acids.

This clonotype was recorded many times. The rearrangement joins TRBV7-3 to TRBJ2-5, with D perhaps TRBD1 (6 bases). This CDR3 contains 15 residues. The V gene's germline CDR1 is SGHTA and CDR2 FQGTGA. V was cut by 3 bases and J by 2 bases, with 13 bases left in between. The CDR3: CASSFSSGQQETQYF. The CDR3 bases are TGTGCCAGCAGCTTTTCCTCAGGACAGCAAGAGACCCAGTACTTC.

The sample holds many counts of this clonotype. This sequence joins TRBV5-1 and TRBJ1-1; D gene ambiguous. From germline, CDR1 is SGHRS and CDR2 YFSETQ. CDR3 length equals 14 residues. V was pared by 0 bases and J by 0 bases, with 6 bases between. CDR3: CASSLAAMNTEAFF. The DNA of the CDR3 is TGCGCCAGCAGCTTGGCAGCTATGAACACTGAAGCTTTCTTT. The full variable domain, with the rest looked up from reference TRBV5-1 and TRBJ1-1, is KAGVTQTPRYLIKTRGQQVTLSCSPISGHRSVSWYQQTPGQGLQFLFEYFSETQRNKGNFPGRFSGRQFSNSRSEMNVSTLELGDSALYLCASSLAAMNTEAFFGQGTRLTVV.

This clonotype appeared a few times. The rearrangement links TRBV6-2 or TRBV6-3 to TRBJ2-1, with D possibly being TRBD2 (5 bases). CDR1 and CDR2 (germline): MNHEY, SVGEGT. CDR3 length: 15 amino acids. Between the trimmed V and J ends, which lost 6 bases and 0 bases, there was a span of 12 bases. CDR3 in amino acids: CASRAAELSYNEQFF. The CDR3 coding sequence is TGTGCCAGCAGGGCAGCGGAGCTCTCCTACAATGAGCAGTTCTTC.

This clonotype was found many times. The chain couples TRBV12-3 or TRBV12-4 to TRBJ2-3, with TRBD2 as a possible D gene (6 bases). The CDR3 totals 14 residues. V dropped 3 bases and J dropped 6 bases, with 13 bases sitting between them. The CDR3 sequence: CASSFTGSVDTQYF. For the CDR3, the DNA is TGTGCCAGCAGTTTCACCGGGAGTGTGGATACGCAGTATTTT.

This chain uses TRBV12-3 or TRBV12-4 with TRBJ2-4, with a possible D match to TRBD1 (5 bases). V dropped 5 bases and J dropped 0 bases, with 14 bases sitting between them. The CDR3 consists of 16 residues. DNA for the CDR3: TGTGCCAGCAGTCCAGGACATTTACTAGCCAAAAACATTCAGTACTTC. Amino acids: CASSPGHLLAKNIQYF.

The rearrangement joins TRBV12-3 or TRBV12-4 to TRBJ2-1; D is perhaps TRBD1 or TRBD2 (5 bases each). The CDR3 runs 15 residues. With 1 base removed from V and 1 base from J, the gap between germline ends came to 8 bases. In DNA, the CDR3 is TGTGCCAGCAGTTTAGGAGAGGGGTCCTACAATGAGCAGTTCTTC. It codes for CASSLGEGSYNEQFF.

This clonotype was picked up a small number of times. At one end, the junction sequence differs from germline, possibly due to a read error. The CDR3 coding sequence is TGTGCCAGCAGTGAGCGTCTCTTC. This sequence encodes CASSERLF. The chain has TRBV2 and TRBJ2-1; D remains unclear. Germline V CDR1 and CDR2: SNHLY, FYNNEI. This CDR3 comprises 8 residues.

V gene TRBV7-8 combines with J gene TRBJ1-2; D is uncertain. Trimming removed 0 bases at V and 3 bases at J, with 8 bases between. This CDR3 region has 14 residues. Germline V gene sequence: CDR1 SGHVS, CDR2 FQNEAQ. In DNA, the CDR3 is TGTGCCAGCAGCTTAGCCCTCTCCGACTATGGCTACACCTTC. Protein: CASSLALSDYGYTF.

The table lists this clonotype with a few counts. This chain joins TRBV15 and TRBJ2-3; TRBD2 aligns across 8 bases. Germline loops: CDR1 LNHNV, CDR2 YYDKDF (reference sequence). V trimming: 11 bases; J trimming: 3 bases; junction bases outside the gene matches: 7. The CDR3 runs 13 residues. CDR3 region: CAAAGDGTDTQYF. The CDR3 DNA reads as TGTGCCGCAGCGGGAGACGGAACAGATACGCAGTATTTT. Filled out from reference TRBV15 and TRBJ2-3, the complete variable domain reads DAMVIQNPRYQVTQFGKPVTLSCSQTLNHNVMYWYQQKSSQAPKLLFHYYDKDFNNEADTPDNFQSRRPNTSFCFLDIRSPGLGDTAMYLCAAAGDGTDTQYFGPGTRLTVL.

The chain employs TRBV7-2 and TRBJ2-3; D is undetermined. The germline V gene has CDR1 SGHTA and CDR2 FQGNSA. The ends were cut back, 3 bases at V and 2 bases at J, with 3 bases in the middle. The CDR3 is 12 amino acids. The CDR3 protein is CASSLFTDTQYF. Here the CDR3 DNA reads TGTGCCAGCAGCTTGTTCACAGATACGCAGTATTTT.

The V call is TRBV28, the J call TRBJ1-5; D gene ambiguous. The germline V gene encodes CDR1 MDHEN and CDR2 SYDVKM. This CDR3 is 15 amino acids long. V was clipped by 5 bases and J by 0 bases, with 11 bases between them. The CDR3 region is CASSTSGVSNQPQHF. The CDR3 DNA follows: TGTGCCAGCAGTACCTCTGGGGTTAGCAATCAGCCCCAGCATTTT.

This clonotype was seen more than once but under ten times. This rearrangement joins TRBV20-1 to TRBJ1-1; unclear D gene. Trimming left V 4 bases short and J 0 bases short, with 6 bases between. CDR3 length equals 12 residues. From germline, CDR1 is DFQATT and CDR2 SNEGSKA (reference sequence). CDR3 amino acids: CSANGMNTEAFF. DNA for the CDR3: TGCAGTGCTAACGGAATGAACACTGAAGCTTTCTTT.

The table lists this clonotype with a few counts. V is TRBV2 and J is TRBJ2-1; 8 bases align to TRBD2. Trimming cost V 8 bases and J 4 bases; bases outside gene matches: 7. Germline CDR1 is SNHLY and CDR2 is FYNNEI. The CDR3 length is 14 residues. DNA for the CDR3: TGTGCCAGCCGGGGGGGTCAGATGTACAATGAGCAGTTCTTC. This gives the protein CASRGGQMYNEQFF.